This T cell receptor beta chain was observed in a study of blood T cell repertoires in COVID-19. V was pared by 1 base and J by 10 bases, with 10 bases of the junction left unmatched. Germline loops: CDR1 LGHDT, CDR2 YNNKEL (reference sequence). The CDR3 covers 15 residues. The data were produced by immunoSEQ multiplex PCR, yet TCRdb's version contains in-frame clones alone and is incomplete. The table lists under 450,000 clones, about nine tenths of them singletons, with about 12% in the top ten. The source of this sequence is a woman in her 50s with COVID-19, enrolled during active disease. The sample consisted of peripheral blood. The V call is TRBV3-1 (or the pseudogene TRBV3-2), the J call TRBJ2-4, with 7 bases that match TRBD1. This CDR3 is CASSQVPPGQTIQYF. The CDR3 DNA follows: TGTGCCAGCAGCCAAGTCCCTCCGGGACAGACTATTCAGTACTTC.